Shown below are 25 T cell receptor beta chains from a single sample sequenced in a study of cytomegalovirus exposure and HLA in healthy donors. 60 Vbeta and 13 Jbeta primers were used in PCR. Assay: immunoSEQ multiplex PCR; the TCRdb copy retains only in-frame clones and omits some. The data show about 220,000 clones, about three quarters seen once. The sequenced material came from PBMCs. The receptors stem from a male donor in good health and CMV-seronegative.

This clone turned up a few times. The chain has TRBV5-1 and TRBJ2-2, with TRBD1 identical over 8 bases. The CDR3 sequence is 16 residues long. Trimming at V came to 0 bases and at J to 5 bases, leaving 6 bases not matched to a gene. The germline V gene has CDR1 SGHRS and CDR2 YFSETQ. The CDR3 protein is CASSLGAGGETGELFF. The CDR3 DNA is TGCGCCAGCAGCTTGGGGGCAGGGGGCGAGACCGGGGAGCTGTTTTTT.

V gene TRBV4-3 combines with J gene TRBJ1-4; a weak D match, TRBD1 (5 bases). V shed 1 base and J shed 6 bases, with 12 bases lying between them. The CDR3 consists of 15 residues. Germline-derived CDR1 and CDR2 are LGHNA and YSLEER. DNA of the CDR3: TGCGCCAGCAGCCAAGGACAGCCAGGCGATGAAAAACTGTTTTTT. This gives the protein CASSQGQPGDEKLFF.

This chain links TRBV10-3 with TRBJ2-7, with TRBD1 matching over 9 bases. Germline loops: CDR1 ENHRY, CDR2 SYGVKD. The CDR3 has 13 residues. The V gene end was trimmed by 6 bases and the J gene end by 3 bases; junction bases not matched to a gene: 3. The CDR3 here is CAISRDRDYEQYF. The CDR3 DNA is TGTGCCATCAGCCGGGACAGGGACTACGAGCAGTACTTC.

J is TRBJ2-1 and V is TRBV19; 8 bases align to TRBD2. The CDR3 is 15 amino acids. Germline trimming cut 1 base from V and 3 bases from J; bases unmatched to any gene: 2. Germline V gene sequence: CDR1 LNHDA, CDR2 SQIVND (reference sequence). The CDR3 reads CASSIGLANYNEQFF. Here the CDR3 DNA reads TGTGCCAGTAGTATAGGACTAGCGAACTACAATGAGCAGTTCTTC. The complete variable domain, with remaining parts taken from reference TRBV19 and TRBJ2-1, reads DGGITQSPKYLFRKEGQNVTLSCEQNLNHDAMYWYRQDPGQGLRLIYYSQIVNDFQKGDIAEGYSVSREKKESFPLTVTSAQKNPTAFYLCASSIGLANYNEQFFGPGTRLTVL.

This sequence joins TRBV9 and TRBJ1-4; TRBD1 aligns across 9 bases. The CDR3 covers 16 residues. CDR1 SGDLS and CDR2 YYNGEE come from the germline V gene. The V segment lost 3 bases and the J segment 4 bases; nucleotides outside the gene matches: 7. The CDR3 protein is CASSGSGQGSNEKLFF. The CDR3 DNA sequence: TGTGCCAGCAGCGGATCGGGACAGGGTAGTAATGAAAAACTGTTTTTT.

The rearrangement joins TRBV6-5 to TRBJ2-7; possibly TRBD2 for D (5 bases). Germline CDR1 reads MNHEY; CDR2 reads SVGAGI. The V and J ends lost 6 bases and 1 base respectively, with 10 bases between them. CDR3 length equals 13 residues. CDR3: CASSQTISYEQYF. CDR3 nucleotide sequence: TGTGCCAGCAGCCAGACTATATCCTACGAGCAGTACTTC.

The CDR3 nucleotides are TGTGCCAGCAGTCTGGACAACTCCTATAATTCACCCCTCCACTTT. Its translation: CASSLDNSYNSPLHF. The chain carries TRBV6-4 and TRBJ1-6; TRBD1 might be the D (5 bases). With 5 bases removed from V and 0 bases from J, the gap between germline ends came to 8 bases. This CDR3 is built from 15 residues. The germline V gene encodes CDR1 MRHNA and CDR2 SNTAGT.

This clone was detected a few times. The J gene is TRBJ1-5, the V gene TRBV21-1. TRBV21-1 is shown as a pseudogene. The CDR3 has 15 residues. CDR3 in DNA: TGTGCCAGCAGCAAAGAGGTAAGCGGCAATCAGCCCCAGCATTTT. This gives the protein CASSKEVSGNQPQHF.

The sample holds a few counts of this clone. The J gene is TRBJ2-5, the V gene TRBV27, with 9 bases aligning to TRBD1. Looked up from germline, CDR1 is MNHEY and CDR2 is SMNVEV (reference sequence). The length of the CDR3 is 17 residues. V lost 6 bases and J lost 5; bases outside the gene matches: 16. CDR3 sequence (DNA): TGTGCCAGCAGCATTTACTACAGGGGGCTTGGGAGGGAGACCCAGTACTTC. Encoded protein: CASSIYYRGLGRETQYF.

The CDR3 sequence is CASSSRTGGLNTIYF. The CDR3 DNA reads TGTGCCAGCAGCTCCAGGACAGGGGGCCTAAACACCATATATTTT. The chain combines TRBV5-4 with TRBJ1-3, with 11 nucleotides matching TRBD1. The CDR3 is 15 residues long. Trimming removed 3 bases from V and 6 bases from J; junction bases left unmatched: 5. Per germline, CDR1 SGHNT and CDR2 YYREEE (reference sequence).

The chain has TRBV29-1 and TRBJ2-3, with D possibly matching TRBD1 (5 bases). The CDR3 consists of 14 residues. V lost 7 bases and J 2 bases, leaving 16 bases between the germline ends. Germline CDR1 reads SQVTM; CDR2 reads ANQGSEA. As DNA, the CDR3 is TGCAGCGGACGCTGGGGCATAGCCACAGATACGCAGTATTTT. This sequence encodes CSGRWGIATDTQYF.

V is TRBV2 and J is TRBJ2-5, with D hard to call. V was shortened by 5 bases and J by 2 bases, with 12 bases between the two germline ends. Germline lookup yields CDR1 SNHLY and CDR2 FYNNEI. CDR3 length: 14 amino acids. The CDR3 nucleotides read TGTGCCAGCAGTTCTCCGCGGCAGCAAGAGACCCAGTACTTC. Protein product: CASSSPRQQETQYF.

This clone was counted once. This chain joins TRBV6-6 and TRBJ1-1, with a tentative D call TRBD1 (6 bases). The CDR3 totals 13 residues. V gave up 4 bases and J gave up 2 bases, with 8 bases separating them. Germline CDR1 MNHNY, CDR2 SVGAGI (reference sequence). The CDR3: CASSLGGNTEAFF. In nucleotides, the CDR3 is TGTGCCAGCAGTTTAGGGGGAAACACTGAAGCTTTCTTT.

The gene calls are TRBV5-1 and TRBJ1-5; perhaps TRBD1 as D (5 bases). The V end lost 9 bases, the J end lost 5 bases, and 21 bases lay between the germline ends. The germline V gene has CDR1 SGHRS and CDR2 YFSETQ. The CDR3 is 15 residues long. CDR3 protein: CATFPRHRNDQPQHF. The CDR3 nucleotides read TGCGCCACCTTCCCTCGGCACAGGAACGATCAGCCCCAGCATTTT.

The chain employs TRBV7-9 and TRBJ2-7, with 8 bases fitting TRBD2. With 4 bases clipped from V and 3 bases from J, the junction kept 2 bases outside the gene matches. The CDR3 is 13 amino acids. Looked up from germline, CDR1 is SEHNR and CDR2 is FQNEAQ (reference sequence). CDR3 DNA: TGTGCCAGCAGCTCGGGAGGGAACTACGAGCAGTACTTC. Its protein product is CASSSGGNYEQYF.

The chain carries TRBV6-4 and TRBJ2-1; maybe TRBD2 (7 bases). V was trimmed by 2 bases and J by 5 bases, leaving 13 bases between them. The germline V gene encodes CDR1 MRHNA and CDR2 SNTAGT. The CDR3 totals 15 residues. The CDR3 bases are TGTGCCAGCAGTGACGAGGGGGGGCTAAACAATGAGCAGTTCTTC. It codes for CASSDEGGLNNEQFF.

The chain is built from TRBV30 and TRBJ1-5; D is unresolved. Germline V gene lookup returns CDR1 GTSNPN and CDR2 SVGIG (reference sequence). V lost 5 bases and J lost 1, with 12 bases in between. This CDR3 region has 14 residues. In DNA form, the CDR3 reads TGTGCCTGGGCCCTGGGAGGGAGCAATCAGCCCCAGCATTTT. Amino acid sequence: CAWALGGSNQPQHF.

The rearrangement joins TRBV9 to TRBJ1-2; D unresolved. V was trimmed by 0 bases and J by 4 bases, leaving 16 bases between them. In germline, CDR1 is SGDLS, CDR2 YYNGEE. CDR3 length: 16 residues. The CDR3 is CASSVEGWEGGYGYTF. For the CDR3, the DNA is TGTGCCAGCAGCGTAGAGGGTTGGGAGGGCGGCTATGGCTACACCTTC.

The chain couples TRBV5-1 to TRBJ1-2, with a possible D match to TRBD1 (6 bases). Germline-derived CDR1 and CDR2 are SGHRS and YFSETQ. V shed 0 bases and J shed 8 bases, with 11 bases lying between them. The CDR3 loop spans 13 amino acids. In DNA, the CDR3 is TGCGCCAGCAGCTTGGAGGCAGGGGTCGGCTACACCTTC. It is translated as CASSLEAGVGYTF. The full variable domain, with the rest looked up from reference TRBV5-1 and TRBJ1-2, is KAGVTQTPRYLIKTRGQQVTLSCSPISGHRSVSWYQQTPGQGLQFLFEYFSETQRNKGNFPGRFSGRQFSNSRSEMNVSTLELGDSALYLCASSLEAGVGYTFGSGTRLTVV.

The chain employs TRBV6-5 and TRBJ1-1, with a possible D match to TRBD1 (5 bases). CDR1 is MNHEY, CDR2 SVGAGI, per germline. This CDR3 region has 15 residues. Trimming took 2 bases from V and 7 from J, leaving 17 bases between them. The CDR3 protein is CASSYGVGREGEAFF. CDR3 in DNA: TGTGCCAGCAGTTACGGAGTGGGCAGGGAAGGTGAAGCTTTCTTT.

The chain is built from TRBV27 and TRBJ2-7; D uncertain. Germline V lookup: CDR1 MNHEY, CDR2 SMNVEV (reference sequence). The CDR3 loop spans 14 amino acids. V dropped 0 bases and J dropped 5 bases, with 11 bases sitting between them. The CDR3 sequence: CASSLSTRQHEQYF. CDR3 bases: TGTGCCAGCAGTTTATCAACGCGGCAGCACGAGCAGTACTTC.

The chain links TRBV28 to TRBJ1-1, with TRBD1 as a possible D gene (6 bases). Germline V gene sequence: CDR1 MDHEN, CDR2 SYDVKM. Deletions cut 6 bases from V and 6 bases from J, with 20 bases between. The CDR3 runs 15 residues. Written as DNA, the CDR3 is TGTGCCAGCAGAAAACCAGGGGTCGGGCACGCTGAAGCTTTCTTT. Translated: CASRKPGVGHAEAFF.

The CDR3 nucleotides read TGTGCCAGCTGCTCCCTGGGGACTAGCAATGAGCAGTTCTTC. Its translation is CASCSLGTSNEQFF. This rearrangement joins TRBV7-2 to TRBJ2-1; 8 bases are a match to TRBD2. CDR3 length: 14 residues. The germline CDR1 and CDR2 sequences are SGHTA and FQGNSA. The ends lost 8 bases at V and 6 bases at J; junction bases unmatched: 9.

The genes are TRBV7-3 and TRBJ2-5; D call uncertain. This CDR3 is built from 13 residues. Per the germline V gene, CDR1 is SGHTA and CDR2 is FQGTGA. Trimming stripped 5 bases from V and 0 bases from J, with 7 bases between. CDR3 sequence (DNA): TGTGCCAGCAGCCCTCCTAACCAAGAGACCCAGTACTTC. It translates to CASSPPNQETQYF.

This clone is a singleton in its sample. The chain links TRBV7-2 to TRBJ2-3, with 7 bases lining up with TRBD2. There are 15 residues in the CDR3. J lost 4 bases, V lost 2 bases, and 6 bases had no gene match. Germline V gene sequence: CDR1 SGHTA, CDR2 FQGNSA. DNA for the CDR3: TGTGCCAGCAGCTTATCACGCGGGAGTGCAGATACGCAGTATTTT. This sequence encodes CASSLSRGSADTQYF. Using reference TRBV7-2 and TRBJ2-3 for the parts outside the CDR3, the full variable domain is GAGVSQSPSNKVTEKGKDVELRCDPISGHTALYWYRQSLGQGLEFLIYFQGNSAPDKSGLPSDRFSAERTGGSVSTLTIQRTQQEDSAVYLCASSLSRGSADTQYFGPGTRLTVL.